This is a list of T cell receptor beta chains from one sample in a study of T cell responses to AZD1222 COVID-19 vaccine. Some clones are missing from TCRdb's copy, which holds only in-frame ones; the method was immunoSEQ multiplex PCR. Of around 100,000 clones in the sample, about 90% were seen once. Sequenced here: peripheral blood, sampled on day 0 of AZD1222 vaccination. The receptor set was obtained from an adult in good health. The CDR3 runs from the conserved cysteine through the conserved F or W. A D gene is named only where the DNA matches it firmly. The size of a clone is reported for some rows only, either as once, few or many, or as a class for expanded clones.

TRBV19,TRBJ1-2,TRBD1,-,TGTGCCAGTACACGACAGGGAATTATGGGCTACACCTTC,CASTRQGIMGYTF
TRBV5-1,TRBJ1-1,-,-,TGCGCCAGCAGCTTTGGAGGGCTGAACACTGAAGCTTTCTTT,CASSFGGLNTEAFF
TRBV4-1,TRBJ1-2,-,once,TGCGCCAGCAGCCAAGTGCACACCTCAGAGAACTATGGCTACACCTTC,CASSQVHTSENYGYTF
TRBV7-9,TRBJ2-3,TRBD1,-,TGTGCCAGCCAGGGGGATTTGCGCATAGATACGCAGTATTTT,CASQGDLRIDTQYF
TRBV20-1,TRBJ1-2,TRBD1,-,TGCAGTGCTAGTCCCACAGGGGGCTATGGCTACACCTTC,CSASPTGGYGYTF
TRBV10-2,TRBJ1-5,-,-,TGCGCCAGCAGTGAGTCGACCGGTAGGGGTCAGCCCCAGCATTTT,CASSESTGRGQPQHF
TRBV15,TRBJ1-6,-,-,TGTGCCACCAGCAGAGATCTGGGCGGATCACCCCTCCACTTT,CATSRDLGGSPLHF
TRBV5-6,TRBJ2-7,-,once,TGTGCCAGCAGCTTGGTCAGCTACGAGCAGTACTTC,CASSLVSYEQYF
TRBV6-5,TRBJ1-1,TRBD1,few,TGTGCCAGCAGTTTGAGGACAGGGGTCACTGAAGCTTTCTTT,CASSLRTGVTEAFF
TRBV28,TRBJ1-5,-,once,TGTGCCAGCAGTTTACGGAGTTATAGCAATCAGCCCCAGCATTTT,CASSLRSYSNQPQHF
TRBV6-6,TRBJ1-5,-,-,TGTGCCAGCACCCCAGGGAGGACGAATCAGCCCCAGCATTTT,CASTPGRTNQPQHF
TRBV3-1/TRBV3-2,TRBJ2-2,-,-,TGTGCCAGCAGCCACACCGGGGAGCTGTTTTTT,CASSHTGELFF
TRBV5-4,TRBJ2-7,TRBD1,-,TGTGCCAGCAGCTTTTGGGACAGGGGTTACGAGCAGTACTTC,CASSFWDRGYEQYF
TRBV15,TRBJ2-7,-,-,TGTGCCACCAGCAGTATACAGGGTTCTGACGAGCAGTACTTC,CATSSIQGSDEQYF
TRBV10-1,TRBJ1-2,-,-,TGCGCCAGCAGTGATTCTTGGCTCGGACGGACCTATGGCTACACCTTC,CASSDSWLGRTYGYTF
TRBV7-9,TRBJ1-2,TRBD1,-,TGTGCCAGCAGCTTGGGAGGACAGGGGGAATCTAACTATGGCTACACCTTC,CASSLGGQGESNYGYTF
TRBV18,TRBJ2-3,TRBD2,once,TGTGCCAGCTCGCTAACCCGTATGACGGGGGGAGATACGCAGTATTTT,CASSLTRMTGGDTQYF
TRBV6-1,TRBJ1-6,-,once,TGTGCCAGCAGTGAAGGGTGGGTAGGGGTCTTTCGGTCACCCCTCCACTTT,CASSEGWVGVFRSPLHF